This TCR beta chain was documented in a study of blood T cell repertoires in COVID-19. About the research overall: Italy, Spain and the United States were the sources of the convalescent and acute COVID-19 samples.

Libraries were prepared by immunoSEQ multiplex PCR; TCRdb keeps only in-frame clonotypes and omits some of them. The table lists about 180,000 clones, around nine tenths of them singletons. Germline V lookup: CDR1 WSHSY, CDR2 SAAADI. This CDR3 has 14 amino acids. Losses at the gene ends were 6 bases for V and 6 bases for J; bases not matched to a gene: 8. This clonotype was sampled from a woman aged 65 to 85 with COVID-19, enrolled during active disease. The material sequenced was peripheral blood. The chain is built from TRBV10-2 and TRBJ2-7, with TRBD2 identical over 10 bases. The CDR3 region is CASSGLADTTEQYF. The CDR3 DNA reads TGCGCCAGCAGCGGACTAGCGGATACCACCGAGCAGTACTTC.